These 23 T cell receptor beta chains were all obtained from the same sample, sequenced in a study of shared clonotypes between healthy human individuals. The method was immunoSEQ multiplex PCR; TCRdb's version includes in-frame clones alone and lacks a portion of them. The sample records 2 million to 3 million clones, roughly 93% being singletons. Specimen: naive CD4+ T cells from PBMCs. Regarding subset: CD45RA+ positively selected. The receptors were gathered from a man aged 18 to 29 in good health. Some clones in this sample may be carry-over from other donors' samples.

The chain carries TRBV6-6 and TRBJ2-7, with TRBD1 identical over 8 bases. This CDR3 has 13 residues. Looked up from germline, CDR1 is MNHNY and CDR2 is SVGAGI (reference sequence). J gave up 5 bases and V 6 bases, and 6 bases lay outside the gene matches. The DNA for the CDR3 is TGTGCCAGCAGCAGGGGGCAGGGGAACGAGCAGTACTTC. It encodes CASSRGQGNEQYF.

This rearrangement joins TRBV7-2 to TRBJ1-2, with D possibly TRBD1 on 6 matching bases. The germline gives CDR1 SGHTA, CDR2 FQGNSA. CDR3 size: 13 residues. V was pared by 4 bases and J by 3 bases, with 9 bases between. The CDR3 protein is CASSWRGDYGYTF. The CDR3, as DNA: TGTGCCAGCAGCTGGAGGGGGGACTATGGCTACACCTTC.

The J gene is TRBJ1-1, the V gene TRBV7-2; the D gene is possibly TRBD1 (6 bases). Germline-derived CDR1 and CDR2 are SGHTA and FQGNSA. The CDR3 length is 16 residues. V was trimmed by 8 bases and J by 4 bases, leaving 23 bases between them. CDR3 residues: CASALGLGGQGTEAFF. The CDR3 DNA reads TGTGCCAGCGCCTTAGGTTTGGGGGGCCAGGGCACTGAAGCTTTCTTT.

The chain has TRBV6-4 and TRBJ1-2; 8 bases are a match to TRBD1. The trim removed 3 bases at V and 4 bases at J, leaving 4 bases unmatched. The CDR3 has 14 residues. In germline, CDR1 is MRHNA, CDR2 SNTAGT. The CDR3 is CASSESGGSYGYTF. CDR3 DNA sequence: TGTGCCAGCAGTGAATCAGGGGGCAGCTATGGCTACACCTTC.

The V and J genes are TRBV7-3 and TRBJ2-1; D is uncertain. The germline CDR1 and CDR2 sequences are SGHTA and FQGTGA. V lost 6 bases and J 2 bases, leaving 11 bases between the germline ends. This CDR3 comprises 14 residues. The CDR3 coding sequence is TGTGCCAGCAGGGCCGCCCGGACCTACAATGAGCAGTTCTTC. Protein: CASRAARTYNEQFF.

CDR3 DNA: TGTGCCAGCAGTCGACGGACGGGGGGCGGGGAGACCCAGTACTTC. It codes for CASSRRTGGGETQYF. The chain employs TRBV14 and TRBJ2-5, with a possible D match to TRBD2 (7 bases). The CDR3 runs to 15 residues. V gave up 6 bases and J gave up 5 bases, with 19 bases separating them. Germline lookup yields CDR1 SGHDN and CDR2 FVKESK. Complete variable domain (other parts from reference TRBV14 and TRBJ2-5): EAGVTQFPSHSVIEKGQTVTLRCDPISGHDNLYWYRRVMGKEIKFLLHFVKESKQDESGMPNNRFLAERTGGTYSTLKVQPAELEDSGVYFCASSRRTGGGETQYFGPGTRLLVL.

The chain couples TRBV28 to TRBJ2-6; perhaps TRBD2 as D (5 bases). The CDR3 is made up of 19 amino acids. Germline loops: CDR1 MDHEN, CDR2 SYDVKM. Trimming left V 5 bases short and J 2 bases short, with 22 bases between. DNA for the CDR3: TGTGCCAGCAGTCGGGGTACGGGTCGCGCATCGACTGGGGCCAACGTCCTGACTTTC. This codes for CASSRGTGRASTGANVLTF.

The genes are TRBV18 and TRBJ2-7; D possibly matches TRBD1 or TRBD2 (5 bases each). V lost 6 bases, J lost 2 bases, and 17 bases lay in between. This CDR3 region has 15 residues. Germline loops: CDR1 KGHSH, CDR2 LQKENI. CDR3 sequence: CASSAGAEGTYEQYF. The CDR3 bases are TGTGCCAGCTCGGCCGGGGCCGAGGGAACCTACGAGCAGTACTTC.

V usage is TRBV5-1 and J usage is TRBJ2-3; 9 bases align to TRBD2. Trimming took 2 bases from V and 3 from J; bases not matched to a gene: 10. CDR3 length equals 17 residues. Germline values: CDR1 SGHRS, CDR2 YFSETQ. Here the CDR3 DNA reads TGCGCCAGCAGCTTACCGCAGACTAGCGGAACTACAGATACGCAGTATTTT. Protein sequence: CASSLPQTSGTTDTQYF.

Details on this clone: This CDR3 is also generated by other DNA sequences in the sample. This chain links TRBV5-1 with TRBJ2-3; 14 bases align to TRBD2. Per germline, CDR1 SGHRS and CDR2 YFSETQ. V was pared by 3 bases and J by 6 bases, with 6 bases of the junction left unmatched. The CDR3 loop spans 16 amino acids. CDR3 sequence (DNA): TGCGCCAGCAGCTCCGGGACTAGCGGGAGTAGTGATACGCAGTATTTT. Its translation is CASSSGTSGSSDTQYF. The full variable domain, its missing parts supplied by reference TRBV5-1 and TRBJ2-3, is KAGVTQTPRYLIKTRGQQVTLSCSPISGHRSVSWYQQTPGQGLQFLFEYFSETQRNKGNFPGRFSGRQFSNSRSEMNVSTLELGDSALYLCASSSGTSGSSDTQYFGPGTRLTVL.

The chain combines TRBV11-2 with TRBJ2-1, with 9 bases matching TRBD2. The CDR3 length is 16 residues. CDR1 and CDR2 (germline): SGHAT, FQNNGV. Trimming at V came to 4 bases and at J to 9 bases, leaving 13 bases not matched to a gene. The CDR3 reads CASSSTASGVNSEQFF. Written as DNA, the CDR3 is TGTGCCAGCAGCTCTACAGCTAGCGGGGTAAATAGTGAGCAGTTCTTC.

As to this clone: Other DNA sequences in this specimen translate into the identical CDR3. The chain is built from TRBV28 and TRBJ1-5, with unresolved D. CDR3 length: 12 amino acids. V was cut by 6 bases and J by 6 bases, with 9 bases left in between. The germline V gene encodes CDR1 MDHEN and CDR2 SYDVKM. CDR3 amino acids: CASSSGGQPQHF. The CDR3 nucleotides read TGTGCCAGCAGCTCAGGAGGTCAGCCCCAGCATTTT.

The chain joins TRBV27 to TRBJ2-5; TRBD1 might be the D (6 bases). This CDR3 has 15 residues. The V gene's germline CDR1 is MNHEY and CDR2 SMNVEV (reference sequence). Trimming pared 1 base from V and 3 bases from J, leaving 12 bases between. The chain's CDR3 is CASSLLGAAKETQYF. CDR3 sequence (DNA): TGTGCCAGCAGTTTATTGGGGGCGGCTAAAGAGACCCAGTACTTC.

The rearrangement uses TRBV10-2 and TRBJ2-4, with TRBD2 matching 7 bases. Germline loops: CDR1 WSHSY, CDR2 SAAADI. V was pared by 1 base and J by 1 base, with 7 bases of the junction left unmatched. The CDR3 totals 17 residues. This CDR3 is CASSEFTSASAKNIQYF. The CDR3, as DNA: TGCGCCAGCAGTGAGTTCACTAGCGCCTCGGCCAAAAACATTCAGTACTTC.

V gene TRBV30 combines with J gene TRBJ1-1; D possibly corresponds to TRBD1 (6 bases). CDR1 GTSNPN and CDR2 SVGIG come from the germline V gene (reference sequence). Trimming removed 5 bases from V and 0 bases from J, with 13 bases in between. The CDR3 length is 14 residues. CDR3 DNA: TGTGCCTGGGCCGTAGGGGGGGTGAACACTGAAGCTTTCTTT. Translating gives CAWAVGGVNTEAFF.

This rearrangement joins TRBV2 to TRBJ2-5; D gene unclear. CDR1 is SNHLY and CDR2 is FYNNEI in the germline V gene. CDR3 length: 13 amino acids. V lost 9 bases to trimming and J lost 2 bases, with 13 bases between them. CDR3 residues: CARTGSLQETQYF. The CDR3 DNA is TGTGCCAGGACGGGCAGTTTACAAGAGACCCAGTACTTC.

The gene calls are TRBV28 and TRBJ2-1; 7 bases are a match to TRBD2. The CDR3 has 17 amino acids. V was pared by 4 bases and J by 0 bases, with 9 bases of the junction left unmatched. CDR1 and CDR2 from the germline V gene are MDHEN and SYDVKM. Here the CDR3 reads CASSSQAGSYSYNEQFF. CDR3 coding DNA: TGTGCCAGCAGTTCCCAAGCGGGAAGCTACTCCTACAATGAGCAGTTCTTC.

In regard to this clone: Other DNA sequences in this sample translate to the same CDR3. The chain joins TRBV9 to TRBJ2-5; 8 bases are shared with TRBD2. The V segment lost 0 bases and the J segment 5 bases; nucleotides outside the gene matches: 3. The CDR3 spans 14 residues. Germline assignment: CDR1 SGDLS and CDR2 YYNGEE. The DNA for the CDR3 is TGTGCCAGCAGCGTAGGGCCTAGCGGGGAGACCCAGTACTTC. Amino acid sequence: CASSVGPSGETQYF.

The chain combines TRBV28 with TRBJ1-4; weak D call: TRBD1 (6 bases). The V and J ends lost 7 bases and 2 bases respectively, with 14 bases between them. CDR1 is MDHEN and CDR2 is SYDVKM in the germline V gene. This CDR3 comprises 15 residues. The CDR3: CASTPGGGTNEKLFF. CDR3 DNA sequence: TGTGCCAGCACCCCCGGAGGGGGTACTAATGAAAAACTGTTTTTT.

With regard to this clone: Additional DNA sequences in this sample encode the identical CDR3. The chain is built from TRBV7-2 and TRBJ2-6; the D is unclear. CDR1 and CDR2 from the germline V gene are SGHTA and FQGNSA. V dropped 1 base and J dropped 1 base, with 5 bases sitting between them. The CDR3 has 15 residues. The CDR3 spells CASSLGVSGANVLTF. CDR3 DNA sequence: TGTGCCAGCAGCTTAGGGGTTTCTGGGGCCAACGTCCTGACTTTC.

This clone was seen a handful of times. This chain links TRBV7-2 with TRBJ1-1; D is undetermined. CDR1 and CDR2 from the germline V gene are SGHTA and FQGNSA. Trimming removed 1 base at V and 4 bases at J, with 10 bases between. The CDR3 sequence is 14 residues long. The CDR3 nucleotides read TGTGCCAGCAGCTTAGGGGTTGGGAGCACTGAAGCTTTCTTT. This gives the protein CASSLGVGSTEAFF.

The J gene is TRBJ2-7, the V gene TRBV14, with TRBD2 matching over 9 bases. Germline CDR1 SGHDN, CDR2 FVKESK. This CDR3 contains 16 residues. The J segment lost 0 bases and the V segment lost 2 bases, leaving 5 bases of the junction unmatched. CDR3 sequence: CASSQRLAVSSYEQYF. As DNA, the CDR3 is TGTGCCAGCAGCCAACGACTAGCGGTGAGCTCCTACGAGCAGTACTTC.

CDR3 region: CASSQNGSPLHF. The CDR3 DNA follows: TGTGCCAGCAGTCAAAACGGATCACCCCTCCACTTT. The chain recombines TRBV2 with TRBJ1-6; D is ambiguous. Germline assignment: CDR1 SNHLY and CDR2 FYNNEI. V shed 5 bases and J shed 10 bases, with 9 bases lying between them. The CDR3 loop spans 12 amino acids.